This T cell receptor beta chain emerged from a study of immune evolution from preneoplasia to lung adenocarcinoma. General study results and limits: Top clone frequencies peaked in normal lung, apparently declining through invasive adenocarcinoma. Clonality was highest in normal lung, lower in later-stage lesions apparently.

Clones were sequenced by immunoSEQ multiplex PCR, and TCRdb holds only the in-frame ones, with some missing. The repertoire holds about 5,000 clones, with less than 85% as singletons. Patients had resection in Japan or China between about 2013 and 2017. Histologic diagnosis was independently verified by two lung pathologists. There are 16 residues in the CDR3. Trimming took 0 bases from V and 5 from J; bases not matched to a gene: 6. From germline, CDR1 is SGHRS and CDR2 YFSETQ. In regard to this clone: The target antigen is unknown.

This receptor was identified in a person between 70 and 80 years old with lung adenocarcinoma. The rearrangement uses TRBV5-1 and TRBJ2-5; TRBD2 aligns across 11 bases. The sample was FFPE adjacent normal lung tissue. DNA for the CDR3: TGCGCCAGCAGCTTGGGAGTAGCGGGAGGGGTTGAGACCCAGTACTTC. This codes for CASSLGVAGGVETQYF. The entire variable domain, with the rest obtained from reference TRBV5-1 and TRBJ2-5, is as follows: KAGVTQTPRYLIKTRGQQVTLSCSPISGHRSVSWYQQTPGQGLQFLFEYFSETQRNKGNFPGRFSGRQFSNSRSEMNVSTLELGDSALYLCASSLGVAGGVETQYFGPGTRLLVL.